This T cell receptor (beta chain) was retrieved from a study of blood T cell repertoires in COVID-19. Germline V gene lookup returns CDR1 MNHNY and CDR2 SVGAGI (reference sequence). CDR3 length: 16 residues. The V gene lost 0 bases and the J gene lost 0 bases, with 11 bases spanning the gap. Enrollees, roughly 18 to 90 years old, lived in some 24 US areas. The recovered donors of Cohort 3 showed two negative PCRs, clearance, or symptom resolution. Original handling: Estimated nucleated cell counts came from reference gene primer amplification. Assay: immunoSEQ multiplex PCR; the TCRdb copy retains only in-frame clones and omits some. That table supplies the V and J calls and clone size; D and trimming were determined from the DNA. The sample lists about 250,000 clones, over 80% occurring once.

The rearrangement uses TRBV6-6 and TRBJ1-2, with D possibly matching TRBD1 (6 bases). This sequence originates from a woman in her late teens or twenties who had recovered from COVID-19. Sequenced sample: PBMCs or T cells enriched from blood (not recorded which). The CDR3 DNA is TGTGCCAGCAGTTACTCGCGGACAGATACTAACTATGGCTACACCTTC. It codes for CASSYSRTDTNYGYTF.